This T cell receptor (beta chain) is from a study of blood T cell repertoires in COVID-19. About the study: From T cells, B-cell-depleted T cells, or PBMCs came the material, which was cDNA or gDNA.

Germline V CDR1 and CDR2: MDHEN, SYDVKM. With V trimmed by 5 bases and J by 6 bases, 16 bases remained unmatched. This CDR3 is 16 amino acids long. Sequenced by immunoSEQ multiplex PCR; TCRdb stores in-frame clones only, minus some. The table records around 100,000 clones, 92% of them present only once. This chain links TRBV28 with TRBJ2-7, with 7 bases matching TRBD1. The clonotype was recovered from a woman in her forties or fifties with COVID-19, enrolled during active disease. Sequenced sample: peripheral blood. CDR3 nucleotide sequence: TGTGCCAGCAGTACCCCTCTGACAGGGCTGCTAGGCGAGCAGTACTTC. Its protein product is CASSTPLTGLLGEQYF.